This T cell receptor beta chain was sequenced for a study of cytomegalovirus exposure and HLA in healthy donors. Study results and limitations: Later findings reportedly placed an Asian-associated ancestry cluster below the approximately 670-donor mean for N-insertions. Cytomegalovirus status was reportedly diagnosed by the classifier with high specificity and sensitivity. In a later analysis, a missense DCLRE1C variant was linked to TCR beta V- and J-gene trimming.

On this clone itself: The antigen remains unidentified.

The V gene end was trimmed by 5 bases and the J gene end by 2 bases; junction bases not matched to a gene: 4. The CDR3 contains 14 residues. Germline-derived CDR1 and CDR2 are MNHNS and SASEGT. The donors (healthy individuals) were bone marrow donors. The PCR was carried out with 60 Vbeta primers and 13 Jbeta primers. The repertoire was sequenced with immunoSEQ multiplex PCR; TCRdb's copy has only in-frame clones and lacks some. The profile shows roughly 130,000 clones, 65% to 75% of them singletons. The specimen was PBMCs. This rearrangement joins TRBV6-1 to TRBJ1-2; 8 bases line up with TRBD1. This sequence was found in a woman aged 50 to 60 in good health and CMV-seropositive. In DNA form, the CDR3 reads TGTGCCAGCAGTACAAGGACAGGGAACTATGGCTACACCTTC. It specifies CASSTRTGNYGYTF.